Listed below are T cell receptor beta chains from one sample, sequenced in a study of blood T cell repertoires in COVID-19. Assay used: immunoSEQ multiplex PCR; TCRdb lists only in-frame clones, some missing. The repertoire holds about 60,000 clones, with just over 85% as singletons. Specimen: peripheral blood. These receptors all come from a man in his fifties or sixties with acute or convalescent COVID-19. CDR3s include the opening cysteine and the closing phenylalanine or tryptophan. A D gene is named only where the DNA matches it firmly. Some rows have no size entry. The others give once, few or many, or a class for an expanded clone.

v_gene	j_gene	abundance	d_gene	CDR3aa	CDR3nt
TRBV18	TRBJ1-6	-	-	CASSGYNSPLHF	TGTGCCAGCTCCGGGTATAATTCACCCCTCCACTTT
TRBV6-5	TRBJ1-1	few	-	CASSVKQGSPEAFF	TGTGCCAGCAGCGTAAAACAGGGAAGCCCTGAAGCTTTCTTT
TRBV4-1	TRBJ2-5	-	-	CASSQGGRQETQYF	TGCGCCAGCAGCCAAGGAGGAAGACAAGAGACCCAGTACTTC
TRBV11-3	TRBJ2-3	-	-	CASSLGTAGDTQYF	TGTGCCAGCAGCTTAGGAACAGCAGGGGATACGCAGTATTTT
TRBV2	TRBJ2-7	-	TRBD1	CASSEMGQGSEQYF	TGTGCCAGCAGTGAAATGGGACAGGGCTCCGAGCAGTACTTC
TRBV30	TRBJ1-3	-	-	CAWSVLGPTIYF	TGTGCCTGGAGTGTACTGGGCCCGACCATATATTTT
TRBV3-1/TRBV3-2	TRBJ1-6	-	TRBD1	CASSQDGGQGNSPLHF	TGTGCCAGCAGCCAAGATGGGGGACAGGGTAATTCACCCCTCCACTTT
TRBV29-1	TRBJ2-5	-	-	CSVAGAQETQYF	TGCAGCGTGGCGGGGGCCCAAGAGACCCAGTACTTC
TRBV6-6	TRBJ1-2	-	-	CASSPRGDPNYGYTF	TGTGCCAGCAGCCCTCGGGGGGATCCTAACTATGGCTACACCTTC
TRBV6-2/TRBV6-3	TRBJ2-7	-	TRBD2	CASSRRWRESYEQYF	TGTGCCAGCAGTCGCAGGTGGCGGGAGTCCTACGAGCAGTACTTC
TRBV19	TRBJ2-7	-	TRBD2	CASSTYRSGGYEQYF	TGTGCCAGTAGCACCTACAGGAGCGGGGGCTACGAGCAGTACTTC
TRBV27	TRBJ1-5	-	TRBD1	CASSGQGLGNQPQHF	TGTGCCAGCAGTGGACAGGGTTTGGGCAATCAGCCCCAGCATTTT
TRBV2	TRBJ1-2	-	-	CATRPGGTYGYTF	TGTGCCACCCGCCCTGGAGGGACCTATGGCTACACCTTC
TRBV29-1	TRBJ1-1	-	TRBD1	CSVEDGQGAVAFF	TGCAGCGTTGAAGATGGACAGGGGGCCGTAGCTTTCTTT
TRBV19	TRBJ1-2	-	TRBD1	CASSAGQGLLYGYTF	TGTGCCAGTAGTGCCGGACAGGGTCTCCTGTATGGCTACACCTTC
TRBV6-5	TRBJ1-1	-	-	CASSYSRYTEAFF	TGTGCCAGCAGTTACTCGAGGTACACTGAAGCTTTCTTT
TRBV5-3	TRBJ2-1	-	TRBD2	CARSPLAGYNEQFF	TGTGCCAGAAGCCCCCTAGCGGGTTACAATGAGCAGTTCTTC
TRBV19	TRBJ1-5	-	-	CASSFTGINQPQHF	TGTGCCAGTAGTTTCACAGGGATCAATCAGCCCCAGCATTTT
TRBV14	TRBJ2-1	-	TRBD2	CASSQGMGLAGYNEQFF	TGTGCCAGCAGCCAAGGGATGGGACTAGCGGGGTACAATGAGCAGTTCTTC
TRBV7-3	TRBJ2-1	-	-	CASSLYMGRGSYNEQFF	TGTGCCAGCAGCTTATATATGGGTAGGGGGTCCTACAATGAGCAGTTCTTC
TRBV7-3	TRBJ2-7	few	-	CASSLIRGYNYEQYF	TGTGCCAGCAGCTTAATCCGCGGATACAACTACGAGCAGTACTTC
TRBV14	TRBJ1-6	-	TRBD1	CASSPLTGASPLHF	TGTGCCAGCAGCCCTCTGACAGGGGCCTCACCCCTCCACTTT